This T cell receptor beta chain was identified in a study of T cell changes during pregnancy in multiple sclerosis (dated by TCRdb to between 2018 and 2021). Regarding the research as a whole: Changes in the T cell repertoire over the course of pregnancy were examined in this study in women with multiple sclerosis.

After removal of 10 bases from V and 7 bases from J, the junction retains 10 bases not matched to a gene. The germline V gene (reference sequence) specifies LNHDA as CDR1 and SQIVND as CDR2. From cysteine to phenylalanine, the CDR3 is 13 amino acids long. Kept here is only the CDR3 DNA, which spans 39 bases and is read in frame from base 1. The library was made by the immunoSEQ multiplex PCR assay. TCRdb carries this immuneACCESS record with in-frame sequences only. Its versions omit some clonotypes, under half of them owing to an unresolved V gene in the studies checked, with the rest unexplained. Present in this sample are approximately 64,000 clones, roughly 91% of which were seen just once. The top ten constitute approximately 2.3% of the sample. Comments on this clone: Its antigen target is currently unknown. Base qualities are not recorded, but no much larger clone differs from it by a single base.

This sequence uses TRBV19 and TRBJ2-1; the junction holds 7 bases that match TRBD1. The TCR comes from a female donor in good health, enrolled as a control in a pregnancy study. The sequencing used peripheral blood, collected in the second trimester of pregnancy. The bases read TGTGCCACCGGAATTCAGGGGGTAAATGAGCAGTTCTTC. Translation gives CATGIQGVNEQFF.